This T cell receptor (beta chain) is drawn from a study of regulatory T cells in long-lasting Graves disease (dated by TCRdb to about 2021). In the study overall: Newly diagnosed Graves' disease patients had taken antithyroid drugs for less than 3 months. Patients with persistent Graves' disease were compared with patients with newly diagnosed Graves' disease using TCR sequencing and RNA sequencing of peripheral blood. The study took place in China and was registered as a clinical trial. TCR sequencing covered some 13 persistent and approximately 20 newly diagnosed Graves' disease patients, around 35 samples in total. What the work shows at the level of the full study, not this receptor alone: More public clonotypes were shared among persistent patients (2,741) than among newly diagnosed patients (approximately 930). Compared with newly diagnosed patients, patients with persistent Graves' disease had lower TCR Shannon entropy and fewer highly expanded clones, which suggests clonal expansion. Sequencing and analysis were limited to the TCR beta chain. The authors noted that the small sample size was a limitation that may lower accuracy. Persistent disease showed preferential use of TRBV28, TRBJ1-2 and TRBJ2-5, whereas newly diagnosed disease favored TRBV20-1 and TRBJ2-1. Only peripheral blood was studied, because thyroid tissue, the primary lesion, was inaccessible.

Cut back by 6 bases and 5 bases, the V and J ends lie 16 bases apart. Spanning cysteine to phenylalanine, the CDR3 consists of 15 amino acids. Only CDR3 DNA is held: 45 bases, read in frame from base 1. Taken from the germline V gene, the CDR1 and CDR2 loops are MDHEN and SYDVKM. The time point label here, explained by the study, means: newly diagnosed GD, antithyroid drugs for less than 3 months. RNA was extracted from PBMCs in TRIzol for both TCR sequencing and RNA sequencing. The diagnosis of Graves' disease was made according to American Thyroid Association guidelines. Patients for the study were recruited at an endocrinology department in Xi'an, China. Each patient gave around 9 milliliters of peripheral blood, collected in an EDTA anticoagulant tube. Ficoll Paque Plus density gradient separation was used to isolate PBMCs, and no additional T cell sorting was done. An Agilent 2100 Bioanalyzer and agarose gel were used to check RNA quality, and a NanoDrop 2000 was used to measure RNA concentration.

This clonotype has a handful of counts. It has no known antigen specificity. No base quality values were provided; no much bigger clone lies one nucleotide off. The method behind the library was multiplex PCR. The data were produced on an Illumina HiSeq 4000. TCR beta libraries were built with iRepertoire HTBI primers and Arm-PCR amplification of CDR3 regions. Before sequencing, the PCR products went through gel purification. For the original study's pipeline: Gene usage analysis of CDR3 amino acid clonotypes used the approximately 56 TRBV and 14 to 15 TRBJ segments found across samples. Filtered high-quality paired reads were merged into contigs using COPE and FqMerger. BLAST was used to align contigs to IMGT TRBV, TRBD and TRBJ reference genes, and CDR3 was defined according to IMGT. Clonotypes above 0.1% frequency were classified as highly expanded clones. Shannon entropy was used to measure repertoire diversity, and the Gini coefficient was used to measure V-J evenness. A clonotype found in more than one individual was treated as public. TCRdb reworked the public reads: Q25 trimming with fastp, MiXCR clone assembly, productive beta chains retained. Rows are combined by CDR3 protein, so each entry shows the most common genes and DNA. The V and J calls, along with clone size, are taken from TCRdb and not from the paper's own processing. This sample gives some 560,000 distinct CDR3 sequences in total; roughly 16% of them show up just once. The top ten clones comprise around 25% of the sample.

The same data also contributed to another study, on T cells in Graves' hyperthyroidism and ophthalmopathy. The second paper further reports: Stable Graves' hyperthyroidism was defined as the absence of progression to ophthalmopathy over 18 months of follow-up. Hyperthyroidism patients were aged 18 to 65 years and newly diagnosed, with disease duration of less than 2 months. Exclusion was applied to patients with uncontrolled infections, other autoimmune diseases, pregnancy or lactation. Clinical symptoms, serum thyroxine and TRAb, thyroid ultrasound, and orbital computed tomography formed the basis for the diagnoses. The TCR CDR3 was subjected to a first round of RT-PCR using the HTBI primer set and the Qiagen OneStep RT-PCR kit. Most expanded thyroid clonotypes (frequency above 0.001) were also detected in blood, suggesting blood repertoires may reflect thyroid immune responses. Ophthalmopathy was separated from stable hyperthyroidism by a 13 V-J signature model, with just over 85% sensitivity and roughly 84% specificity obtained in cross-validation and 80%/75% obtained in testing. In validation, the model predicted progression to ophthalmopathy a median of about 6.5 months before onset, with roughly 70% sensitivity and just under 75% specificity. To identify TCR V-J signatures that set the groups apart, the researchers used a discovery cohort of about a hundred patients, made up of 40 to 45 with Graves' ophthalmopathy and 57 with stable Graves' hyperthyroidism. Whether ophthalmopathy could be predicted prospectively was tested in an independent validation cohort made up of fewer than 20 hyperthyroidism patients plus 17 patients who later progressed to ophthalmopathy. The roughly 100 discovery patients were randomly split 7:3 into training and test sets. In about 6 Graves' hyperthyroidism patients, the study also compared T-cell repertoires from thyroid tissue with T-cell repertoires from blood. Once sampling was done, hyperthyroidism patients were given methimazole at a starting dose of 30 mg daily, whereas ophthalmopathy patients were given high-dose intravenous methylprednisolone. A second multiplex PCR round built the libraries, followed by size selection and purification. Libraries were sequenced paired-end with 100 bp reads on an Illumina HiSeq2000. SOAPnuke was used to process the raw data, removing reads that contained adapters or uncalled bases, had a mean Phred below 15, or lacked an exact match to the constant primer or identifier. High-quality paired reads were merged with COPE v1.2.5, and unique nucleotide sequences were defined as clonotypes. MiTCR v1.1 was used to align the clonotypes against IMGT TRBV, TRBD and TRBJ reference segments. The analysis included only V-J combinations with a frequency above 0.0001, which together covered roughly 99% of the repertoires. A TCS score was defined as the ratio between F50 (clonal expansion) and ExV (chaos), using BLOSUM62-based TCRdist between CDR3 peptides within each V-J. Welch's t-statistics and random forest reduced around 550 V-J features to 13, which were used in a naive Bayes classifier (R e1071). No statistical method was used to fix the sample size in advance, and group allocation was not hidden from the investigators. The paper describes TCR Vbeta CDR3 sequencing of 130 to 150 peripheral blood samples, made up of some 40 ophthalmopathy patients, over 70 hyperthyroidism patients and 17 progressor patients.

This receptor was obtained from a woman in her forties or fifties with Graves disease. Donor details come from another sample of the same person, matched by shared clones. The sequenced sample was peripheral blood mononuclear cells (PBMCs), obtained at new diagnosis, from a patient treated with antithyroid drugs. This chain is built from TRBV28 and TRBJ2-2, with the D assignment possibly TRBD1 or TRBD2, given 5 matching bases for each. The CDR3 has the sequence CASSRPGRGTGELFF. The sequenced DNA is TGTGCCAGCAGCCGCCCGGGACGAGGGACCGGGGAGCTGTTTTTT.